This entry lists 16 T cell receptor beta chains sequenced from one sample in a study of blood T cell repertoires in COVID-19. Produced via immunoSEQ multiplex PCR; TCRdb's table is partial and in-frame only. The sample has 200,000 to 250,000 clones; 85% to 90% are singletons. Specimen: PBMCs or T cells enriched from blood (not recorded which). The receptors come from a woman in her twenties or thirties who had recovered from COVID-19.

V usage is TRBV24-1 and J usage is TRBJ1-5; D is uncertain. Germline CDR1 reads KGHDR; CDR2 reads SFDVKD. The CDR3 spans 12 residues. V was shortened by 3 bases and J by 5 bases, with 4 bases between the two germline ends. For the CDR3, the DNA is TGTGCCACCAGTGATGAGTATCAGCCCCAGCATTTT. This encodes CATSDEYQPQHF.

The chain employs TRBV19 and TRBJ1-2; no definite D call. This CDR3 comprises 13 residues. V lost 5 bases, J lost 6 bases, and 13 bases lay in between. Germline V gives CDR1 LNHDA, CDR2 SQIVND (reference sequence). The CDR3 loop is CASSLQLGDGYTF. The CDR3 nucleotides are TGTGCCAGTAGTCTCCAATTAGGAGATGGCTACACCTTC.

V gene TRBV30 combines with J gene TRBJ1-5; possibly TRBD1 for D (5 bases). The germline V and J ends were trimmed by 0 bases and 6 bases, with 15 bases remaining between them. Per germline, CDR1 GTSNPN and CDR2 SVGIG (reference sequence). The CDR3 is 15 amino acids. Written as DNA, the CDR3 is TGTGCCTGGAGTGTAATGCAGGGAATGGGTCAGCCCCAGCATTTT. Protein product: CAWSVMQGMGQPQHF.

The CDR3 sequence: CASSLADYGYTF. Written as DNA, the CDR3 is TGTGCCAGCAGCTTAGCCGACTATGGCTACACCTTC. V gene TRBV11-2 combines with J gene TRBJ1-2; D gene uncertain. The CDR3 has 12 amino acids. Trimming removed 1 base at V and 3 bases at J, with 3 bases between. Germline values: CDR1 SGHAT, CDR2 FQNNGV.

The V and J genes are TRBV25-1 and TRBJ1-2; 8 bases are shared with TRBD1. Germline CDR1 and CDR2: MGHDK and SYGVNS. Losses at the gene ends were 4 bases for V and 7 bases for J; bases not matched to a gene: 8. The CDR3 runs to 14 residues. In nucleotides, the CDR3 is TGTGCCAGCAGTGGAGGAACAGGGGGAAGTGGCTACACCTTC. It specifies CASSGGTGGSGYTF.

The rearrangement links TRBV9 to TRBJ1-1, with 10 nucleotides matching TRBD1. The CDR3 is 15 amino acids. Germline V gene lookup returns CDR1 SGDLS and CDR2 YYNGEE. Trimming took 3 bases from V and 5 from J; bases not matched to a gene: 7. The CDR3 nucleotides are TGTGCCAGCAGCGCCAGACAGGGGGCGCGGACTGAAGCTTTCTTT. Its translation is CASSARQGARTEAFF. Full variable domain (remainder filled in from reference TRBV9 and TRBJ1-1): DSGVTQTPKHLITATGQRVTLRCSPRSGDLSVYWYQQSLDQGLQFLIQYYNGEERAKGNILERFSAQQFPDLHSELNLSSLELGDSALYFCASSARQGARTEAFFGQGTRLTVV.

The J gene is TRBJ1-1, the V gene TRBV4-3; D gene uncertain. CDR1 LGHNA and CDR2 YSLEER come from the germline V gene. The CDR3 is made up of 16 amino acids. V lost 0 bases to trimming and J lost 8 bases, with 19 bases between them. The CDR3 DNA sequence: TGCGCCAGCAGCCAAGACCGGGATGGGCCACGTAGGGAAGCTTTCTTT. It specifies CASSQDRDGPRREAFF.

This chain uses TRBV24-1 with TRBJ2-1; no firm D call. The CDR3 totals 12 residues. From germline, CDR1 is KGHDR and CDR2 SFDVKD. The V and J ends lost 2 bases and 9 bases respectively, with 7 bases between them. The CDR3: CATSDSLAEQFF. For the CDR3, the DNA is TGTGCCACCAGTGATTCGTTAGCTGAGCAGTTCTTC.

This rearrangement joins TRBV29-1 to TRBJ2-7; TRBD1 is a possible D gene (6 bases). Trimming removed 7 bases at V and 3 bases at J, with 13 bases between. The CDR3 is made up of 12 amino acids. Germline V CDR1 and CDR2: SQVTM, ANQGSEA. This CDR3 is CSARTVDYEQYF. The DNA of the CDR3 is TGCAGCGCCCGGACAGTGGACTACGAGCAGTACTTC.

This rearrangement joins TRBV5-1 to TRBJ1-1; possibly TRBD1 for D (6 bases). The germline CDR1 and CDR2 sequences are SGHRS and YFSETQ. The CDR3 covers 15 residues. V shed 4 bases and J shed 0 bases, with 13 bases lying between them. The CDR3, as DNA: TGCGCCAGCAGCGCAGGACAGACATTGAACACTGAAGCTTTCTTT. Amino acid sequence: CASSAGQTLNTEAFF.

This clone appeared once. CDR3 residues: CASSPSPSGRGDTQYF. For the CDR3, the DNA is TGTGCCAGCAGCCCTTCCCCTAGCGGAAGGGGGGATACGCAGTATTTT. The V and J genes are TRBV7-8 and TRBJ2-3, with D perhaps matching TRBD2 (7 bases). The CDR3 consists of 16 residues. CDR1 and CDR2 from the germline V gene are SGHVS and FQNEAQ. Trimming stripped 5 bases from V and 6 bases from J, with 21 bases between.

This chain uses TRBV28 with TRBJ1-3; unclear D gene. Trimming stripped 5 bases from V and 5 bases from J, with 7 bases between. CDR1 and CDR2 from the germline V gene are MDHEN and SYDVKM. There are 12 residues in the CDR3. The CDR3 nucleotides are TGTGCCAGCAGTCCAGGAAGAAACACCATATATTTT. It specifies CASSPGRNTIYF.

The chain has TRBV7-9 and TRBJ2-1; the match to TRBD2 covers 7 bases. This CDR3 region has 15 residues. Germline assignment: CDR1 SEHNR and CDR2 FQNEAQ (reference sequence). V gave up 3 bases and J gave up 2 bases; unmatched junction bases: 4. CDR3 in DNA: TGTGCCAGCAGCTTGGGGGGAGGGGCCTACAATGAGCAGTTCTTC. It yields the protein CASSLGGGAYNEQFF.

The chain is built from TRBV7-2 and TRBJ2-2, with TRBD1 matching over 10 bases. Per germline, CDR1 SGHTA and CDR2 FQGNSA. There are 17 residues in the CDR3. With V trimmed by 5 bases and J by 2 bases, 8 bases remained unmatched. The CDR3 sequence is CASSPQTGGSNTGELFF. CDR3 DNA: TGTGCCAGCAGCCCCCAGACAGGGGGCAGCAACACCGGGGAGCTGTTTTTT.

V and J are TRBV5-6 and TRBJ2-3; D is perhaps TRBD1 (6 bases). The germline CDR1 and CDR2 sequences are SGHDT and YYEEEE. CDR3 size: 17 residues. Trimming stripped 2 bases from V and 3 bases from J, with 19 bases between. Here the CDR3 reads CASSLRIRQVLTDTQYF. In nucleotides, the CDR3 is TGTGCCAGCAGCTTAAGAATCCGACAGGTCCTAACAGATACGCAGTATTTT.

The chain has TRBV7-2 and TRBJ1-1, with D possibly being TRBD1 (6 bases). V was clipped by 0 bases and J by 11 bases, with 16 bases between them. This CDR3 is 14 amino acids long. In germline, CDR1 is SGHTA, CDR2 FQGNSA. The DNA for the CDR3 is TGTGCCAGCAGCTTAGCGTGGGGGCAGATGGGTGCTTTCTTT. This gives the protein CASSLAWGQMGAFF.